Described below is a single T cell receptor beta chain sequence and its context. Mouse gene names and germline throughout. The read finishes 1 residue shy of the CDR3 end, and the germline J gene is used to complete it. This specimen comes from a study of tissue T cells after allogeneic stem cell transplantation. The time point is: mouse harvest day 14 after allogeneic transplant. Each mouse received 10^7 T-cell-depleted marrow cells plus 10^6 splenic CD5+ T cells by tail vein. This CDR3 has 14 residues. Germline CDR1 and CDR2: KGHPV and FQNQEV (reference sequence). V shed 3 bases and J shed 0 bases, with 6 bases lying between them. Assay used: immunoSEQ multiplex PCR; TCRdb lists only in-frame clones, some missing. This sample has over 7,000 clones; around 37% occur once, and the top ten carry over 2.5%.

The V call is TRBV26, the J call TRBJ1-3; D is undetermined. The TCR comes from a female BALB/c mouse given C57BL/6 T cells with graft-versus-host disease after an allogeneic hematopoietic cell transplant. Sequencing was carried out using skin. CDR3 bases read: TGTGCCAGCAGTCTCCAGTCTTCTGGAAATACGCTCTAT. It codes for CASSLQSSGNTLY. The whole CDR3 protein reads CASSLQSSGNTLYF.